This T cell receptor beta chain was identified during a study of blood T cells in healthy people across ages. Study-wide findings and caveats: Lack of knowledge of donor CMV status possibly confounded expanded clonotype changes.

There are a few counts of this clonotype. Its antigen is unknown. Per germline, CDR1 SGHTA and CDR2 FQGNSA. The CDR3 is 15 residues long. Trimming removed 5 bases at V and 6 bases at J, with 18 bases between. Investigators took approximately 10 milliliters of peripheral blood from every donor. The authors ran a second PCR of roughly 7 to 11 cycles using a sample-barcoded 5' primer and a J-beta primer mix. TCRdb reanalysed the 5' RACE reads using MiXCR and keeps one entry per CDR3 protein. This sample has fewer than 1,000,000 distinct CDR3 sequences, with 46% found just once. V and J are TRBV7-2 and TRBJ2-3, with D perhaps assigned TRBD1 or TRBD2 (5 bases each). Source material: blood. This TCR was recovered from an older man in good health. CDR3: CASSQTKGSWDTQYF. The CDR3 coding sequence is TGTGCCAGCAGCCAAACGAAGGGGAGCTGGGATACGCAGTATTTT.